Here is one TCR beta chain with its context. These data are taken from a study of blood T cells in healthy people across ages. V lost 0 bases and J 3 bases, leaving 12 bases between the germline ends. Germline V lookup: CDR1 LGHNA, CDR2 YSLEER. This CDR3 has 16 amino acids. Primers used in a second PCR of roughly 6 to 11 cycles were a sample-barcoded 5' primer and a J-beta primer mix. Every cDNA was tagged by a template-switch adaptor with 12 random nucleotides. TCRdb redid the calling of the 5' RACE reads with MiXCR, one entry per CDR3 protein. The sample contains about 720,000 distinct CDR3 sequences, roughly 25% of which appear only once. The same specimen was also included in a second study, on T cells of mothers and their children. As reported in that work: A few healthy Caucasian mothers and their six children donated. Normalized overlap was always slightly, never significantly, higher in related than unrelated mother-child pairs.

Material: blood. The chain is built from TRBV4-3 and TRBJ2-1; TRBD1 might be the D (5 bases). The source of this sequence is a boy younger than 18 in good health. The CDR3 sequence is CASSQDRGSHYNEQFF. The CDR3 DNA reads TGCGCCAGCAGCCAAGATAGGGGCAGCCACTACAATGAGCAGTTCTTC.